The clone carrying this T cell receptor (beta chain) was counted ten times or more. The data were taken from a study of CD8 T cells in ankylosing spondylitis. CDR1 is SGHDT, CDR2 YYEEEE, per germline. Germline trimming cut 4 bases from V and 2 bases from J; bases unmatched to any gene: 4. The CDR3 contains 14 residues. MiXCR, applied by TCRdb to the 5' RACE reads, yields one record per CDR3 protein. The sample has approximately 190,000 distinct CDR3 sequences, 10% to 15% seen once. The source material was blood, either unsorted or a sorted T cell fraction (not recorded which). The sequence was obtained from a female donor with ankylosing spondylitis or in good health (not recorded which). The rearrangement joins TRBV5-6 to TRBJ2-7; 9 bases match TRBD1. The CDR3 region is CASSRDRETYEQYF. Written as DNA, the CDR3 is TGTGCCAGCAGCCGGGACAGGGAGACCTACGAGCAGTACTTC.